This TCR beta chain was sequenced during a study of OX40 agonist ivuxolimab in advanced cancers. TCRdb keeps only in-frame clones here, not all; method: immunoSEQ multiplex PCR. The sample holds about 20,000 clones; about 71% are singletons and the top ten take around 15%. In germline, CDR1 is LGHNA, CDR2 YNFKEQ. The CDR3 contains 14 residues. Between the trimmed V and J ends, which lost 4 bases and 2 bases, there was a span of 12 bases. The V call is TRBV4-2, the J call TRBJ2-7; perhaps D is TRBD1 or TRBD2 (5 bases each). This clonotype was obtained from an adult with an advanced solid tumor such as melanoma, head and neck, liver or kidney cancer. This material consisted of CD4+ or CD8+ T cells sorted from blood, taken in a trial of the OX40 agonist ivuxolimab. CDR3 amino acids: CASSPPGRAYEQYF. DNA for the CDR3: TGTGCCAGCAGCCCACCGGGACGGGCCTACGAGCAGTACTTC.